These 18 T cell receptor beta chains were all obtained from the same sample, sequenced in a study of T-cell reconstitution after alpha-beta-depleted transplantation in children. Construction of the TCRbeta library involved unique molecular identifiers. TCRdb fed the PCR reads into MiXCR, producing one record per CDR3 protein. Among 900,000 or so distinct CDR3 sequences listed, 16% were seen once. Sequencing was performed on PBMCs, mostly from graft donor cells, taken 360 days after TCRalphabeta/CD19-depleted stem cell transplant. The origin of the receptors is a male patient under 18 who had a stem cell transplant for acute lymphoblastic leukemia, so the T cells may come from the graft donor.

The chain carries TRBV10-3 and TRBJ1-6; 8 bases agree with TRBD1. The CDR3 totals 16 residues. The ends lost 11 bases at V and 3 bases at J; junction bases unmatched: 12. Germline lookup yields CDR1 ENHRY and CDR2 SYGVKD. The CDR3 region is CASEPGQVFYNSPLHF. The DNA for the CDR3 is TGTGCCTCCGAACCGGGACAGGTCTTCTATAATTCACCCCTCCACTTT.

The rearrangement links TRBV5-1 to TRBJ2-5; TRBD2 agrees at 11 bases. Germline CDR1 and CDR2: SGHRS and YFSETQ. With 4 bases clipped from V and 4 bases from J, the junction kept 9 bases outside the gene matches. The CDR3 covers 16 residues. CDR3 residues: CASSAHLLAGAETQYF. The DNA for the CDR3 is TGCGCCAGCAGCGCTCATCTACTAGCGGGAGCAGAGACCCAGTACTTC.

V is TRBV7-9 and J is TRBJ1-2, with D possibly TRBD1 on 6 matching bases. This CDR3 contains 13 residues. V was trimmed by 3 bases and J by 7 bases, leaving 12 bases between them. Germline V gene lookup returns CDR1 SEHNR and CDR2 FQNEAQ (reference sequence). This CDR3 reads CASSLPLDSGYTF. The CDR3 nucleotides read TGTGCCAGCAGCTTGCCGCTGGACAGTGGCTACACCTTC.

This clonotype was observed a few times. V usage is TRBV7-8 and J usage is TRBJ2-7, with a possible D match to TRBD2 (6 bases). The CDR3 consists of 14 residues. Germline CDR1 reads SGHVS; CDR2 reads FQNEAQ. Deletions cut 5 bases from V and 4 bases from J, with 15 bases between. CDR3: CASSDRDWTYEQYF. CDR3 DNA: TGTGCCAGCAGCGACCGGGACTGGACGTACGAGCAGTACTTC.

This clonotype came up many times. The rearrangement links TRBV7-2 to TRBJ2-1; 9 bases fit TRBD2. CDR3 length: 16 amino acids. Germline assignment: CDR1 SGHTA and CDR2 FQGNSA. The ends lost 1 base at V and 4 bases at J; junction bases unmatched: 5. The CDR3 bases are TGTGCCAGCAGCTTAGGGAGCGGGAGGAAGTACAATGAGCAGTTCTTC. Protein: CASSLGSGRKYNEQFF.

There are many counts of this clonotype. The CDR3 sequence: CASSLVPGVYEQYF. The CDR3 bases are TGCGCCAGCAGCTTGGTTCCTGGGGTCTACGAGCAGTACTTC. The chain has TRBV5-1 and TRBJ2-7, with D unclear. This CDR3 comprises 14 residues. The V gene lost 0 bases and the J gene lost 3 bases, with 10 bases spanning the gap. The germline V gene encodes CDR1 SGHRS and CDR2 YFSETQ. Complete variable domain (other parts from reference TRBV5-1 and TRBJ2-7): KAGVTQTPRYLIKTRGQQVTLSCSPISGHRSVSWYQQTPGQGLQFLFEYFSETQRNKGNFPGRFSGRQFSNSRSEMNVSTLELGDSALYLCASSLVPGVYEQYFGPGTRLTVT.

This clonotype was counted only a few times. The chain recombines TRBV2 with TRBJ2-2; 8 bases are shared with TRBD1. Germline V gene lookup returns CDR1 SNHLY and CDR2 FYNNEI. The CDR3 runs to 19 residues. V dropped 8 bases and J dropped 4; count of bases not matched to a gene: 21. The CDR3 region has the DNA TGTGCCAGCTGTAAACGCAGGGGGCGACCGAACCGTAGCACCGGGGAGCTGTTTTTT. Its protein product is CASCKRRGRPNRSTGELFF.

This clonotype was seen a handful of times. One end of the junction fails to match germline, which may point to a read error. The CDR3 coding sequence is TGCAGCGTGGAAGGGACAGGGTGGGGGAATGAGCAGTTCTTC. Translation gives CSVEGTGWGNEQFF. The gene calls are TRBV29-1 and TRBJ2-1; 9 positions agree with TRBD1. The CDR3 sequence is 14 residues long. The germline V gene has CDR1 SQVTM and CDR2 ANQGSEA.

This clonotype was counted at least ten times. V is TRBV20-1 and J is TRBJ2-7; TRBD2 agrees at 8 bases. The V segment lost 4 bases and the J segment 4 bases; nucleotides outside the gene matches: 12. CDR3 size: 15 residues. In germline, CDR1 is DFQATT, CDR2 SNEGSKA (reference sequence). The chain's CDR3 is CSAILPGLVPYEQYF. The CDR3 DNA is TGCAGTGCTATCCTTCCGGGACTAGTTCCTTACGAGCAGTACTTC.

The chain joins TRBV6-2 or TRBV6-3 to TRBJ1-1; possible D gene TRBD1, 6 bases. V lost 4 bases and J lost 0, with 15 bases in between. Germline CDR1 and CDR2: MNHEY and SVGEGT. The CDR3 has 16 amino acids. The CDR3 nucleotides read TGTGCCAGCAGTTCCGCATCTACAGGGATGAACACTGAAGCTTTCTTT. Protein sequence: CASSSASTGMNTEAFF.

The table lists this clonotype with a few counts. The chain joins TRBV11-2 to TRBJ2-1, with D perhaps TRBD1 or TRBD2 (5 bases each). Trimming removed 0 bases at V and 2 bases at J, with 8 bases between. The CDR3 covers 15 residues. The V gene's germline CDR1 is SGHAT and CDR2 FQNNGV. The CDR3 DNA follows: TGTGCCAGCAGCTTAGAGTGGGGGACCTACAATGAGCAGTTCTTC. Residues: CASSLEWGTYNEQFF.

The chain uses TRBV5-1 and TRBJ2-1, with D unclear. The CDR3 loop spans 14 amino acids. The V end was cut by 5 bases, the J end by 6 bases, with 15 bases between. Germline CDR1 is SGHRS and CDR2 is YFSETQ. CDR3 region: CASREIIYGNEQFF. CDR3 bases: TGCGCCAGCAGAGAGATCATCTACGGCAATGAGCAGTTCTTC.

This clonotype was seen a few times. This chain uses TRBV5-1 with TRBJ2-6, with 7 bases lining up with TRBD1. There are 18 residues in the CDR3. With 3 bases clipped from V and 0 bases from J, the junction kept 9 bases outside the gene matches. Germline CDR1 reads SGHRS; CDR2 reads YFSETQ. The DNA of the CDR3 is TGCGCCAGCAGCTCCAACAGGGGACCAAGCTCTGGGGCCAACGTCCTGACTTTC. This sequence encodes CASSSNRGPSSGANVLTF.

This clonotype has more than one count but fewer than ten. The chain recombines TRBV29-1 with TRBJ1-2; D perhaps matches TRBD1 (5 bases). The V gene lost 3 bases and the J gene lost 4 bases, with 9 bases spanning the gap. The germline CDR1 and CDR2 sequences are SQVTM and ANQGSEA. There are 12 residues in the CDR3. The CDR3 here is CSVEGLPYGYTF. The CDR3, as DNA: TGCAGCGTTGAGGGGCTACCCTATGGCTACACCTTC.

V and J are TRBV7-2 and TRBJ2-4; D remains unclear. CDR3 length equals 15 residues. The germline V gene has CDR1 SGHTA and CDR2 FQGNSA. V lost 0 bases and J lost 1, with 7 bases in between. DNA of the CDR3: TGTGCCAGCAGCTTAGCCATACGGGCCAAAAACATTCAGTACTTC. As protein: CASSLAIRAKNIQYF.

The rearrangement links TRBV6-5 to TRBJ1-4; no clear D. Germline CDR1 is MNHEY and CDR2 is SVGAGI. This CDR3 comprises 16 residues. Trimming took off 7 bases at V and 1 base at J, with 16 bases between the two ends. The CDR3 DNA is TGTGCCAGCATGTTTAGAGGGTCGGGAACTAATGAAAAACTGTTTTTT. This encodes CASMFRGSGTNEKLFF.

This chain uses TRBV4-1 with TRBJ2-7; 13 positions match TRBD2. J gave up 3 bases and V 5 bases, and 10 bases lay outside the gene matches. The CDR3 extends over 17 amino acids. The V gene's germline CDR1 is MGHRA and CDR2 YSYEKL. CDR3 residues: CASSNGLAGDVGYEQYF. For the CDR3, the DNA is TGCGCCAGCAGCAACGGACTAGCGGGAGACGTAGGCTACGAGCAGTACTTC.

This rearrangement joins TRBV12-3 or TRBV12-4 to TRBJ1-5; D is unresolved. The CDR3 consists of 15 residues. V gave up 5 bases and J gave up 4 bases, with 15 bases separating them. CDR3 residues: CASSPGRRRNQPQHF. The CDR3 region has the DNA TGTGCCAGCAGTCCCGGACGGAGAAGGAATCAGCCCCAGCATTTT.